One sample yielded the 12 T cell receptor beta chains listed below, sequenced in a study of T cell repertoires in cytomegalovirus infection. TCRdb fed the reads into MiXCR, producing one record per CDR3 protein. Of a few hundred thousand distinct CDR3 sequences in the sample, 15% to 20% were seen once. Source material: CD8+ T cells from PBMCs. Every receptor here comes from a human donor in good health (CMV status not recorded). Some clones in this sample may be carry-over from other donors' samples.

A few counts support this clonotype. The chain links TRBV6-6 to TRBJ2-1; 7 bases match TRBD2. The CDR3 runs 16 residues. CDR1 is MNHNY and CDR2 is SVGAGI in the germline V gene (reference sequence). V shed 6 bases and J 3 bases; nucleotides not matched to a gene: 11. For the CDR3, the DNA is TGTGCCAGCAGAAAGGGGCGGGGGACCCTCTACAATGAGCAGTTCTTC. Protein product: CASRKGRGTLYNEQFF.

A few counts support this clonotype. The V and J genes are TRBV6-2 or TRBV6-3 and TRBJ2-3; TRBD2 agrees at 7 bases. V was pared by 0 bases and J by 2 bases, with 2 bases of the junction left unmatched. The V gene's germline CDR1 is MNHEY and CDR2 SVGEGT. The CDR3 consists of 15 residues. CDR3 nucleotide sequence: TGTGCCAGCAGTTACTCGACTAGCTCCACAGATACGCAGTATTTT. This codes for CASSYSTSSTDTQYF.

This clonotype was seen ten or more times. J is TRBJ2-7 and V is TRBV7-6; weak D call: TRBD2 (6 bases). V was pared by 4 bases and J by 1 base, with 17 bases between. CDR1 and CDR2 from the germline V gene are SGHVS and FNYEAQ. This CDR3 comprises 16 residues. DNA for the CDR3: TGTGCCAGCAGCTCAACCTCCGGGGGAAGTTCCTACGAGCAGTACTTC. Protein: CASSSTSGGSSYEQYF.

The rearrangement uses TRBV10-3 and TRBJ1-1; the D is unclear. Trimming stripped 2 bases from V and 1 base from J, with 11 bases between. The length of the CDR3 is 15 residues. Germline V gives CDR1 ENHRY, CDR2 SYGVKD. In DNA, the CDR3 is TGTGCCATCAGTGAGCCGACGACGGGGAACACTGAAGCTTTCTTT. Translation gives CAISEPTTGNTEAFF.

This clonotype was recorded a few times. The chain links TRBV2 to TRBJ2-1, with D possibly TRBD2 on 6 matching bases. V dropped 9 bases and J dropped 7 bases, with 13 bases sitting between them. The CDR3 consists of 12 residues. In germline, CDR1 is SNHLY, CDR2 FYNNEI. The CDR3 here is CASTTSLNEQFF. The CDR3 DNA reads TGTGCCAGTACGACTAGTTTAAATGAGCAGTTCTTC.

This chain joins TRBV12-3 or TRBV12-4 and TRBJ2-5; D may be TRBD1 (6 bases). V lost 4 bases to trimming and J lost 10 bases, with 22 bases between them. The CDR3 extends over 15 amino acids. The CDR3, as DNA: TGTGCCAGCAGTTCACTCCAGGGGACGGGCCCCGTCCAGTACTTC. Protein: CASSSLQGTGPVQYF.

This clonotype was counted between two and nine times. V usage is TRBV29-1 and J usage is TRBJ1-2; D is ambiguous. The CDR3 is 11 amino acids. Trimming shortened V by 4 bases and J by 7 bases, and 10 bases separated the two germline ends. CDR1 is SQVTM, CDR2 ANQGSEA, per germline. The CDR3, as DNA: TGCAGCGTTGCAGTTCGGAGTGGCTACACCTTC. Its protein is CSVAVRSGYTF.

The CDR3 region is CSVPAGGYTF. In nucleotides, the CDR3 is TGCAGCGTGCCCGCGGGTGGCTACACCTTC. The chain employs TRBV29-1 and TRBJ1-2; D is unclear. The V end lost 6 bases, the J end lost 7 bases, and 9 bases lay between the germline ends. This CDR3 region has 10 residues. Per the germline V gene, CDR1 is SQVTM and CDR2 is ANQGSEA.

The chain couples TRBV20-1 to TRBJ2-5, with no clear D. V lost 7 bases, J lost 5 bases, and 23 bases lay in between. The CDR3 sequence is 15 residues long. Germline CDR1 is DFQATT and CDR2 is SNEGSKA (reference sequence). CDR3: CSGPRKQPFQETQYF. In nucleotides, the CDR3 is TGCAGTGGGCCCCGAAAGCAACCTTTCCAGGAGACCCAGTACTTC.

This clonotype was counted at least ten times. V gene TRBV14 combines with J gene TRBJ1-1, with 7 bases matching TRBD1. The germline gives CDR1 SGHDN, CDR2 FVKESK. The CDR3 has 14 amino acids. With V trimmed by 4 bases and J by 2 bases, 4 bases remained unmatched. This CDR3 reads CASSPGTVNTEAFF. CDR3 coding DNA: TGTGCCAGCAGCCCTGGGACAGTTAACACTGAAGCTTTCTTT.

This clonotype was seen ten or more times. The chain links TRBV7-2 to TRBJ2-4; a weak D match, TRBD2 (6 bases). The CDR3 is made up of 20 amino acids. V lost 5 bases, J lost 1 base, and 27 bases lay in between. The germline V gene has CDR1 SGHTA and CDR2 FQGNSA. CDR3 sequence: CASSPMARGEILGAKNIQYF. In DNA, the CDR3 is TGTGCCAGCAGCCCGATGGCGCGGGGTGAAATTCTGGGGGCCAAAAACATTCAGTACTTC.

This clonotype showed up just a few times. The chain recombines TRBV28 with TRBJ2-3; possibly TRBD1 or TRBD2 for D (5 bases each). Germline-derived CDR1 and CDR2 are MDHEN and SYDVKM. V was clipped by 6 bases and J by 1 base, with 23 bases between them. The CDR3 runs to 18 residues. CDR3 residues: CASRETRDLKGGTDTQYF. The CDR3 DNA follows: TGTGCCAGCAGGGAGACCCGGGACCTCAAGGGCGGCACAGATACGCAGTATTTT.